The 22 T cell receptor beta chains presented below share a single source sample, sequenced in a study of blood T cell repertoires in COVID-19 (dated by TCRdb to the early 2020s). The protocol used for the library was the immunoSEQ multiplex PCR assay. The clones in this table, taken by TCRdb from immuneACCESS, are in-frame only. Not every clone is retained; where verified, under half of the shortfall comes from an unresolved V gene, and the cause of the rest is unknown. The sample table holds 200,000 or so clones, of which just over 85% were seen once. The ten largest clones take up approximately 4.8% of the sample. Sequenced sample: peripheral blood. The receptors originated from a man between 45 and 60 years old with acute or convalescent COVID-19.

This chain links TRBV3-1 (or the pseudogene TRBV3-2) with TRBJ2-3; no clear D. CDR3 length: 13 amino acids. Trimming left V 1 base short and J 5 bases short, with 7 bases between. Per germline, CDR1 LGHDT and CDR2 YNNKEL (reference sequence). This CDR3 is CASSQGRGDTQYF. The CDR3 DNA sequence: TGTGCCAGCAGCCAAGGGCGCGGAGATACGCAGTATTTT.

The J gene is TRBJ2-2, the V gene TRBV6-1; 9 nucleotides match TRBD1. The CDR3 runs 15 residues. Germline V lookup: CDR1 MNHNS, CDR2 SASEGT. The V and J ends lost 10 bases and 0 bases, in that order; junction bases with no gene match: 6. CDR3 sequence: CATRTGGANTGELFF. DNA for the CDR3: TGTGCCACCCGAACAGGGGGCGCGAACACCGGGGAGCTGTTTTTT.

This sequence joins TRBV5-1 and TRBJ2-7; 9 nucleotides agree with TRBD1. Trimming took 4 bases from V and 0 from J; bases not matched to a gene: 5. Germline assignment: CDR1 SGHRS and CDR2 YFSETQ. CDR3 length: 15 amino acids. This CDR3 reads CASSPDRGPSYEQYF. The CDR3 DNA reads TGCGCCAGCAGCCCGGACAGGGGACCCTCCTACGAGCAGTACTTC.

The chain carries TRBV19 and TRBJ1-5; D is perhaps TRBD1 (6 bases). V was trimmed by 7 bases and J by 2 bases, leaving 15 bases between them. From germline, CDR1 is LNHDA and CDR2 SQIVND (reference sequence). The CDR3 is 15 residues long. Written as DNA, the CDR3 is TGTGCCAGTACCCCAGGGGATAGCGGCAATCAGCCCCAGCATTTT. Translation gives CASTPGDSGNQPQHF. Full variable domain (remainder filled in from reference TRBV19 and TRBJ1-5): DGGITQSPKYLFRKEGQNVTLSCEQNLNHDAMYWYRQDPGQGLRLIYYSQIVNDFQKGDIAEGYSVSREKKESFPLTVTSAQKNPTAFYLCASTPGDSGNQPQHFGDGTRLSIL.

V and J are TRBV12-3 or TRBV12-4 and TRBJ1-3; D perhaps matches TRBD1 (6 bases). V was pared by 5 bases and J by 6 bases, with 11 bases between. The CDR3 has 13 residues. The CDR3 nucleotides are TGTGCCAGCAGTCTCAGGGGCCAAAACACCATATATTTT. Protein: CASSLRGQNTIYF.

This clone was seen only a few times. The chain carries TRBV19 and TRBJ1-2; tentative D call: TRBD1 (6 bases). This CDR3 contains 17 residues. Germline CDR1 and CDR2: LNHDA and SQIVND (reference sequence). The germline V and J ends were trimmed by 5 bases and 5 bases, with 24 bases remaining between them. CDR3 amino acids: CASSSFEGQRRGYGYTF. The CDR3 coding sequence is TGTGCCAGTAGTTCATTCGAAGGACAACGCAGGGGATATGGCTACACCTTC.

The J gene is TRBJ1-2, the V gene TRBV20-1, with D unresolved. V dropped 6 bases and J dropped 4 bases, with 6 bases sitting between them. Germline loops: CDR1 DFQATT, CDR2 SNEGSKA (reference sequence). This CDR3 comprises 10 residues. CDR3 coding DNA: TGCAGTGCCAGGTTCTATGGCTACACCTTC. Translation gives CSARFYGYTF.

The chain is built from TRBV7-2 and TRBJ2-7; 8 nucleotides agree with TRBD1. V dropped 1 base and J dropped 2; count of bases not matched to a gene: 7. This CDR3 spans 16 amino acids. The germline V gene encodes CDR1 SGHTA and CDR2 FQGNSA. The CDR3 loop reads CASSLGAGGAPYEQYF. In nucleotides, the CDR3 is TGTGCCAGCAGCTTAGGGGCAGGGGGCGCTCCCTACGAGCAGTACTTC.

The chain uses TRBV20-1 and TRBJ1-2; D remains unclear. The CDR3 spans 15 residues. Germline-derived CDR1 and CDR2 are DFQATT and SNEGSKA (reference sequence). Between the trimmed V and J ends, which lost 3 bases and 4 bases, there was a span of 18 bases. CDR3 region: CSASLNARPGYGYTF. CDR3 DNA sequence: TGCAGTGCTAGTCTTAACGCCAGACCGGGCTATGGCTACACCTTC.

This clone appeared once. This sequence joins TRBV11-2 and TRBJ2-2, with a tentative D call TRBD1 (6 bases). V was clipped by 6 bases and J by 4 bases, with 15 bases between them. Germline CDR1 is SGHAT and CDR2 is FQNNGV. The length of the CDR3 is 15 residues. This CDR3 is CASRHREVGTGELFF. CDR3 DNA: TGTGCCAGCAGACACAGGGAAGTAGGCACCGGGGAGCTGTTTTTT.

This chain connects TRBV6-1 to TRBJ1-1; 9 bases map to TRBD1. The trim removed 0 bases at V and 4 bases at J, leaving 3 bases unmatched. This CDR3 region has 15 residues. The germline gives CDR1 MNHNS, CDR2 SASEGT. The CDR3 here is CASSEAATGGTEAFF. The CDR3 bases are TGTGCCAGCAGTGAAGCGGCGACAGGGGGCACTGAAGCTTTCTTT.

The CDR3 bases are TGTGCCAGCAGTGATGGGACAGGGGCCTACAATGAGCAGTTCTTC. Its translation: CASSDGTGAYNEQFF. V is TRBV2 and J is TRBJ2-1; TRBD1 agrees at 10 bases. The CDR3 has 15 residues. J gave up 2 bases and V 3 bases, and 1 base lay outside the gene matches. The germline gives CDR1 SNHLY, CDR2 FYNNEI.

This chain joins TRBV19 and TRBJ2-6; 7 bases are a match to TRBD1. With 10 bases clipped from V and 2 bases from J, the junction kept 2 bases outside the gene matches. The germline V gene has CDR1 LNHDA and CDR2 SQIVND (reference sequence). The CDR3 spans 13 residues. The CDR3 loop reads CATGGPGANVLTF. The CDR3 region has the DNA TGTGCCACAGGGGGACCTGGGGCCAACGTCCTGACTTTC.

As to this clone: The sample carries other DNA sequences with the same CDR3. The chain is built from TRBV3-1 (or the pseudogene TRBV3-2) and TRBJ2-7, with D possibly matching TRBD2 (6 bases). The CDR3 has 15 residues. In germline, CDR1 is LGHDT, CDR2 YNNKEL (reference sequence). Between the trimmed V and J ends, which lost 3 bases and 2 bases, there was a span of 14 bases. The CDR3 nucleotides read TGTGCCAGCAGCCAGGGGACCGGAGGGCCCTACGAGCAGTACTTC. Translation: CASSQGTGGPYEQYF.

This chain joins TRBV19 and TRBJ1-4, with a weak D call TRBD1 (5 bases). The CDR3 consists of 14 residues. The V and J ends lost 6 bases and 8 bases respectively, with 16 bases between them. Germline-derived CDR1 and CDR2 are LNHDA and SQIVND (reference sequence). CDR3 DNA: TGTGCCAGTAGCCAACAGGCCTCCACGGAAAAACTGTTTTTT. As protein: CASSQQASTEKLFF. Complete variable domain (other parts from reference TRBV19 and TRBJ1-4): DGGITQSPKYLFRKEGQNVTLSCEQNLNHDAMYWYRQDPGQGLRLIYYSQIVNDFQKGDIAEGYSVSREKKESFPLTVTSAQKNPTAFYLCASSQQASTEKLFFGSGTQLSVL.

This sequence joins TRBV5-8 and TRBJ2-7; 8 bases line up with TRBD1. CDR3 length: 16 residues. After removal of 2 bases from V and 5 bases from J, the junction contained 12 bases not matched to a gene. The V gene's germline CDR1 is SGHTS and CDR2 YDEGEE. The CDR3, as DNA: TGTGCCAGCAGCTTATTCCAGGGGGCGACTCTTAACGAGCAGTACTTC. Translation: CASSLFQGATLNEQYF.

This chain connects TRBV6-5 to TRBJ1-4, with 11 bases that match TRBD1. Germline V gene lookup returns CDR1 MNHEY and CDR2 SVGAGI. The length of the CDR3 is 15 residues. The ends lost 2 bases at V and 5 bases at J; junction bases unmatched: 1. The CDR3 DNA sequence: TGTGCCAGCAGTTACGGGACAGGGGGAAATGAAAAACTGTTTTTT. This codes for CASSYGTGGNEKLFF.

The CDR3 bases are TGTGCCTGGAAGGGGTTCTCTGAAGCTTTCTTT. Protein product: CAWKGFSEAFF. The chain combines TRBV30 with TRBJ1-1, with D perhaps matching TRBD1 (5 bases). The ends were cut back, 4 bases at V and 6 bases at J, with 9 bases in the middle. The CDR3 is 11 amino acids. Germline-derived CDR1 and CDR2 are GTSNPN and SVGIG (reference sequence).

This chain connects TRBV5-1 to TRBJ2-1; unclear D gene. The CDR3 is 14 amino acids. Trimming took 2 bases from V and 0 from J, leaving 6 bases between them. CDR1 is SGHRS and CDR2 is YFSETQ in the germline V gene. CDR3: CASSFLLSYNEQFF. The DNA for the CDR3 is TGCGCCAGCAGCTTTCTCCTCTCCTACAATGAGCAGTTCTTC.

This chain connects TRBV19 to TRBJ2-7, with 10 bases aligning to TRBD1. The CDR3 has 15 residues. V gave up 4 bases and J gave up 3 bases; unmatched junction bases: 6. Germline V gene lookup returns CDR1 LNHDA and CDR2 SQIVND (reference sequence). CDR3 DNA sequence: TGTGCCAGTAGTAAGCCGGGACAGGGGAACTACGAGCAGTACTTC. Translated: CASSKPGQGNYEQYF.

V gene TRBV5-1 combines with J gene TRBJ2-5; 9 bases map to TRBD1. The germline V gene has CDR1 SGHRS and CDR2 YFSETQ. V lost 4 bases to trimming and J lost 4 bases; unmatched junction nucleotides: 8. There are 15 residues in the CDR3. The CDR3 loop reads CASSLSGQGGETQYF. The CDR3 DNA follows: TGCGCCAGCAGCCTATCGGGACAGGGAGGAGAGACCCAGTACTTC.

Details on this clone: Other DNA sequences in the sample encode the same CDR3. The chain recombines TRBV6-5 with TRBJ2-7, with TRBD1 identical over 11 bases. Germline V gene lookup returns CDR1 MNHEY and CDR2 SVGAGI. V was clipped by 0 bases and J by 4 bases; unmatched bases: 2. CDR3 size: 15 residues. DNA for the CDR3: TGTGCCAGCAGTTACTCAGGGACAGGGGGTTACGAGCAGTACTTC. Amino acid sequence: CASSYSGTGGYEQYF.